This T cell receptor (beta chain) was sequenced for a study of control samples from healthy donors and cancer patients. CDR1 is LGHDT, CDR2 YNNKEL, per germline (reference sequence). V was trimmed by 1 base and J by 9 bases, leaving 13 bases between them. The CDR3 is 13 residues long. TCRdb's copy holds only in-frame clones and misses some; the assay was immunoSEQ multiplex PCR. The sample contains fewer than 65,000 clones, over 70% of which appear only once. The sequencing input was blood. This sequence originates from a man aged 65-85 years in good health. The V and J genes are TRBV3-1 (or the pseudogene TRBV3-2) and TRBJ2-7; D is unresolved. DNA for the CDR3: TGTGCCAGCAGCCAAGGTCCCCCGGGTAGGCAGTACTTC. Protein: CASSQGPPGRQYF.